Below are 32 T cell receptor beta chains sequenced from a single sample in a study of glioma-infiltrating T cells after dendritic cell vaccination. The method was immunoSEQ multiplex PCR; TCRdb's version includes in-frame clones alone and lacks a portion of them. The sample has approximately 82,000 clones; 80% to 90% are singletons. This specimen was blood, taken before dendritic cell vaccination. The source of these receptors is a human donor with glioblastoma.

This sequence joins TRBV25-1 and TRBJ1-2; TRBD1 is a possible D gene (6 bases). Germline loops: CDR1 MGHDK, CDR2 SYGVNS. The V end was cut by 5 bases, the J end by 2 bases, with 6 bases between. The CDR3 runs to 12 residues. In nucleotides, the CDR3 is TGTGCCAGCAGTCAGGGGAACTATGGCTACACCTTC. Its translation is CASSQGNYGYTF.

The genes are TRBV28 and TRBJ1-2; 9 positions agree with TRBD1. CDR1 and CDR2 (germline): MDHEN, SYDVKM. The CDR3 has 14 amino acids. After removal of 3 bases from V and 6 bases from J, the junction contained 5 bases not matched to a gene. Here the CDR3 reads CASSFNRGLNGYTF. The CDR3 bases are TGTGCCAGCAGTTTTAACAGGGGGCTTAATGGCTACACCTTC.

The CDR3 DNA sequence: TGTGCCAGCAACCCGGGACAGGGGGAGTTAGATACGCAGTATTTT. It is translated as CASNPGQGELDTQYF. This chain links TRBV11-3 with TRBJ2-3; TRBD1 agrees at 11 bases. This CDR3 has 15 amino acids. From germline, CDR1 is SGHNT and CDR2 YENEEA. V trimming: 7 bases; J trimming: 5 bases; junction bases outside the gene matches: 8.

Here the CDR3 DNA reads TGCAGCGCCACCAGGAGGGACGGTTCCACCGGGGAGCTGTTTTTT. Protein: CSATRRDGSTGELFF. The V and J genes are TRBV29-1 and TRBJ2-2; D perhaps matches TRBD2 (6 bases). Germline CDR1 SQVTM, CDR2 ANQGSEA. This CDR3 is 15 amino acids long. V gave up 7 bases and J gave up 4 bases, with 19 bases separating them.

The J gene is TRBJ2-1, the V gene TRBV2; 15 nucleotides line up with TRBD2. The V gene end was trimmed by 7 bases and the J gene end by 9 bases; junction bases not matched to a gene: 7. The CDR3 runs to 15 residues. Germline CDR1 and CDR2: SNHLY and FYNNEI. The CDR3 protein is CASTRTSGRATEQFF. In nucleotides, the CDR3 is TGTGCCAGCACCCGGACTAGCGGGAGGGCCACTGAGCAGTTCTTC.

J is TRBJ2-7 and V is TRBV28, with 13 positions matching TRBD2. V dropped 5 bases and J dropped 2; count of bases not matched to a gene: 3. Germline lookup yields CDR1 MDHEN and CDR2 SYDVKM. This CDR3 region has 15 residues. This CDR3 is CASSILAGGPYEQYF. Here the CDR3 DNA reads TGTGCCAGCAGTATACTAGCGGGAGGGCCCTACGAGCAGTACTTC. Variable domain in full (rest from reference TRBV28 and TRBJ2-7): DVKVTQSSRYLVKRTGEKVFLECVQDMDHENMFWYRQDPGLGLRLIYFSYDVKMKEKGDIPEGYSVSREKKERFSLILESASTNQTSMYLCASSILAGGPYEQYFGPGTRLTVT.

This chain joins TRBV7-9 and TRBJ1-6; tentative D call: TRBD1 (5 bases). Germline values: CDR1 SEHNR, CDR2 FQNEAQ (reference sequence). Trimming removed 2 bases from V and 10 bases from J, with 15 bases in between. The CDR3 is made up of 15 amino acids. The CDR3 here is CASSLLAGQRSPLHF. The CDR3 DNA is TGTGCCAGCAGCTTACTGGCAGGGCAACGGTCACCCCTCCACTTT.

The CDR3 region is CASSLGLAEVYNEQFF. The CDR3 DNA reads TGCGCCAGCAGCTTGGGACTAGCGGAGGTCTACAATGAGCAGTTCTTC. This rearrangement joins TRBV5-1 to TRBJ2-1; TRBD2 agrees at 9 bases. Trimming at V came to 0 bases and at J to 3 bases, leaving 4 bases not matched to a gene. CDR1 and CDR2 from the germline V gene are SGHRS and YFSETQ. This CDR3 contains 16 residues.

The gene calls are TRBV28 and TRBJ1-2, with 9 bases fitting TRBD1. V shed 2 bases and J 2 bases; nucleotides not matched to a gene: 6. Germline V gives CDR1 MDHEN, CDR2 SYDVKM. The CDR3 covers 16 residues. DNA of the CDR3: TGTGCCAGCAGTTTAGGGACAGGGAATATGAACTATGGCTACACCTTC. Encoded protein: CASSLGTGNMNYGYTF.

The chain carries TRBV28 and TRBJ2-5; TRBD1 is a possible D gene (6 bases). Germline assignment: CDR1 MDHEN and CDR2 SYDVKM. This CDR3 has 15 amino acids. The V and J ends lost 2 bases and 4 bases respectively, with 14 bases between them. The CDR3 sequence is CASSLPRQGLETQYF. The CDR3 DNA reads TGTGCCAGCAGTTTACCGCGCCAGGGGTTAGAGACCCAGTACTTC. Full variable domain (remainder filled in from reference TRBV28 and TRBJ2-5): DVKVTQSSRYLVKRTGEKVFLECVQDMDHENMFWYRQDPGLGLRLIYFSYDVKMKEKGDIPEGYSVSREKKERFSLILESASTNQTSMYLCASSLPRQGLETQYFGPGTRLLVL.

The J gene is TRBJ1-5, the V gene TRBV5-1; 8 nucleotides match TRBD1. V lost 2 bases, J lost 6 bases, and 4 bases stayed unmatched. The CDR3 has 14 residues. Germline V gene sequence: CDR1 SGHRS, CDR2 YFSETQ. Here the CDR3 DNA reads TGCGCCAGCAGCTTCGGGACAGGTGGTCAGCCCCAGCATTTT. This gives the protein CASSFGTGGQPQHF.

The chain carries TRBV7-2 and TRBJ2-4; 10 bases fit TRBD1. The CDR3 length is 15 residues. V shed 3 bases, J shed 6 bases, and the junction held 5 bases outside the gene matches. CDR1 and CDR2 (germline): SGHTA, FQGNSA. In DNA form, the CDR3 reads TGTGCCAGCAGCTTGGACAGGGGGGGAGGAAACATTCAGTACTTC. Protein product: CASSLDRGGGNIQYF. The whole variable domain, remainder taken from reference TRBV7-2 and TRBJ2-4, is GAGVSQSPSNKVTEKGKDVELRCDPISGHTALYWYRQSLGQGLEFLIYFQGNSAPDKSGLPSDRFSAERTGGSVSTLTIQRTQQEDSAVYLCASSLDRGGGNIQYFGAGTRLSVL.

The CDR3 DNA reads as TGTGCCAGCAGACAGTCCAGTAGCAATCAGCCCCAGCATTTT. Protein: CASRQSSSNQPQHF. The J gene is TRBJ1-5, the V gene TRBV2; no definite D call. Trimming took off 6 bases at V and 0 bases at J, with 9 bases between the two ends. The CDR3 is made up of 14 amino acids. Germline CDR1 and CDR2: SNHLY and FYNNEI. Full variable domain (rest looked up from reference TRBV2 and TRBJ1-5): EPEVTQTPSHQVTQMGQEVILRCVPISNHLYFYWYRQILGQKVEFLVSFYNNEISEKSEIFDDQFSVERPDGSNFTLKIRSTKLEDSAMYFCASRQSSSNQPQHFGDGTRLSIL.

The rearrangement uses TRBV29-1 and TRBJ1-1; a weak D match, TRBD1 (5 bases). CDR3 length: 12 amino acids. Looked up from germline, CDR1 is SQVTM and CDR2 is ANQGSEA. V dropped 7 bases and J dropped 0 bases, with 9 bases sitting between them. CDR3 DNA sequence: TGCAGCGGCGGACAAGTGAACACTGAAGCTTTCTTT. It encodes CSGGQVNTEAFF.

This chain links TRBV27 with TRBJ1-2; D is possibly TRBD1 (5 bases). Germline CDR1 and CDR2: MNHEY and SMNVEV (reference sequence). V was clipped by 5 bases and J by 6 bases, with 19 bases between them. This CDR3 is built from 15 residues. CDR3 in amino acids: CASSPKPRQSDGYTF. The CDR3, as DNA: TGTGCCAGCAGTCCGAAGCCAAGACAGTCGGATGGCTACACCTTC.

The chain carries TRBV10-3 and TRBJ2-1; 10 nucleotides align to TRBD1. CDR1 and CDR2 from the germline V gene are ENHRY and SYGVKD. V was pared by 4 bases and J by 6 bases, with 9 bases of the junction left unmatched. This CDR3 region has 16 residues. The CDR3 spells CAISGTDRGTSNEQFF. CDR3 nucleotides: TGTGCCATCAGTGGGACGGACAGGGGGACTAGCAATGAGCAGTTCTTC.

The V call is TRBV7-3, the J call TRBJ2-5; no clear D gene. Trimming took off 2 bases at V and 5 bases at J, with 9 bases between the two ends. Germline V gene data show CDR1 as SGHTA and CDR2 as FQGTGA. The CDR3 runs to 13 residues. In DNA, the CDR3 is TGTGCCAGCAGCTTAGGCAGTCGCGAGACCCAGTACTTC. Protein sequence: CASSLGSRETQYF.

V usage is TRBV7-2 and J usage is TRBJ1-4; D is unresolved. The CDR3 length is 13 residues. V was trimmed by 6 bases and J by 3 bases, leaving 8 bases between them. CDR1 is SGHTA, CDR2 FQGNSA, per germline. CDR3 sequence reads: CASRRGSNEKLFF. CDR3 coding DNA: TGTGCCAGCAGAAGAGGATCTAATGAAAAACTGTTTTTT.

The chain links TRBV5-1 to TRBJ2-7; D not resolved. Germline V gene data show CDR1 as SGHRS and CDR2 as YFSETQ. The CDR3 covers 14 residues. V was cut by 3 bases and J by 4 bases, with 14 bases left in between. As DNA, the CDR3 is TGCGCCAGCAGCTCGGGTTCTTTAGATTACGAGCAGTACTTC. This encodes CASSSGSLDYEQYF.

The chain recombines TRBV19 with TRBJ2-2; 8 positions agree with TRBD1. Germline values: CDR1 LNHDA, CDR2 SQIVND (reference sequence). This CDR3 comprises 19 residues. After removal of 0 bases from V and 5 bases from J, the junction contained 14 bases not matched to a gene. The CDR3 nucleotides read TGTGCCAGTAGTATAGAGGGGGGAGGCAGGGGGCTTGTTACCGGGGAGCTGTTTTTT. Translation: CASSIEGGGRGLVTGELFF.

The CDR3 sequence: CAISDGTANYGYTF. DNA of the CDR3: TGTGCCATCAGTGATGGGACAGCTAACTATGGCTACACCTTC. The chain couples TRBV10-3 to TRBJ1-2, with TRBD1 matching 7 bases. This CDR3 comprises 14 residues. Germline lookup yields CDR1 ENHRY and CDR2 SYGVKD. With 3 bases clipped from V and 0 bases from J, the junction kept 1 base outside the gene matches.

The table lists this clone with a count of one. The J gene is TRBJ2-6, the V gene TRBV7-2, with a weak D call TRBD1 (5 bases). The CDR3 has 16 amino acids. CDR1 SGHTA and CDR2 FQGNSA come from the germline V gene. The V end was cut by 1 base, the J end by 4 bases, with 11 bases between. In DNA, the CDR3 is TGTGCCAGCAGCTTAGGGGGCCAAGGGGGGGCCAACGTCCTGACTTTC. Protein sequence: CASSLGGQGGANVLTF.

This clone was counted a few times. CDR3 sequence reads: CSARDGETQYF. For the CDR3, the DNA is TGCAGTGCTAGAGACGGAGAGACCCAGTACTTC. The chain couples TRBV20-1 to TRBJ2-5; D call uncertain. V lost 0 bases, J lost 4 bases, and 3 bases lay in between. Germline assignment: CDR1 DFQATT and CDR2 SNEGSKA (reference sequence). The CDR3 runs to 11 residues.

The CDR3: CASSLGYYPNEQFF. Here the CDR3 DNA reads TGCGCCAGCAGCTTGGGCTATTACCCCAATGAGCAGTTCTTC. The V gene is TRBV5-1, the J gene TRBJ2-1, with D uncertain. CDR1 and CDR2 (germline): SGHRS, YFSETQ. This CDR3 comprises 14 residues. V gave up 0 bases and J gave up 6 bases, with 10 bases separating them.

This chain links TRBV6-4 with TRBJ1-1; D possibly corresponds to TRBD1 (5 bases). Germline lookup yields CDR1 MRHNA and CDR2 SNTAGT. CDR3 length equals 16 residues. V shed 2 bases and J shed 0 bases, with 13 bases lying between them. CDR3 in amino acids: CASSDRGEGLNTEAFF. The CDR3 coding sequence is TGTGCCAGCAGTGACCGGGGGGAGGGCCTGAACACTGAAGCTTTCTTT.

The chain has TRBV7-8 and TRBJ2-3; TRBD2 matches 13 bases. This CDR3 contains 17 residues. The ends lost 4 bases at V and 1 base at J; junction bases unmatched: 5. CDR1 and CDR2 from the germline V gene are SGHVS and FQNEAQ. CDR3 sequence: CASSSGTSGTRTDTQYF. Here the CDR3 DNA reads TGTGCCAGCAGCTCCGGGACTAGCGGGACGCGCACAGATACGCAGTATTTT.

This sequence joins TRBV27 and TRBJ2-4; 7 bases fit TRBD1. Germline CDR1 is MNHEY and CDR2 is SMNVEV (reference sequence). Unmatched junction bases numbered 5, after V lost 3 bases and J lost 6 bases. The CDR3 covers 14 residues. Here the CDR3 DNA reads TGTGCCAGCAGTTTGTCCGCAGGGGGAAACATTCAGTACTTC. It codes for CASSLSAGGNIQYF.

The V call is TRBV7-9, the J call TRBJ1-4; D gene uncertain. V dropped 1 base and J dropped 3 bases, with 9 bases sitting between them. The CDR3 is 15 residues long. Looked up from germline, CDR1 is SEHNR and CDR2 is FQNEAQ (reference sequence). The CDR3 DNA follows: TGTGCCAGCAGCTTAGGTGGGGAGGCTAATGAAAAACTGTTTTTT. The encoded protein is CASSLGGEANEKLFF.

DNA of the CDR3: TGCGCCGGGGGAACTAGCGGGAGACATTATGAGCAGTTCTTC. This gives the protein CAGGTSGRHYEQFF. The chain couples TRBV10-1 to TRBJ2-1, with TRBD2 matching over 11 bases. Germline CDR1 WNHNN, CDR2 SYGVQD (reference sequence). V was clipped by 11 bases and J by 8 bases; unmatched bases: 11. The CDR3 extends over 14 amino acids.

The rearrangement uses TRBV11-2 and TRBJ1-2, with TRBD1 as a possible D gene (6 bases). V lost 3 bases, J lost 6 bases, and 8 bases lay in between. Germline V lookup: CDR1 SGHAT, CDR2 FQNNGV. The CDR3 is made up of 12 amino acids. DNA for the CDR3: TGTGCCAGCAGCTTGGACAGAAATGGCTACACCTTC. Translating it yields CASSLDRNGYTF.

Details on this clone: Other DNA sequences in the sample encode the same CDR3. The V gene is TRBV9, the J gene TRBJ2-2; 7 positions match TRBD1. This CDR3 contains 15 residues. The ends lost 0 bases at V and 1 base at J; junction bases unmatched: 0. Germline CDR1 reads SGDLS; CDR2 reads YYNGEE. Here the CDR3 reads CASSVGTGNTGELFF. The CDR3 nucleotides read TGTGCCAGCAGCGTAGGGACAGGGAACACCGGGGAGCTGTTTTTT.

The rearrangement joins TRBV30 to TRBJ1-2, with a possible D match to TRBD1 (5 bases). The CDR3 contains 13 residues. The V gene's germline CDR1 is GTSNPN and CDR2 SVGIG (reference sequence). The V gene lost 3 bases and the J gene lost 2 bases, with 10 bases spanning the gap. The chain's CDR3 is CAWSMTENYGYTF. For the CDR3, the DNA is TGTGCCTGGAGCATGACAGAGAACTATGGCTACACCTTC.